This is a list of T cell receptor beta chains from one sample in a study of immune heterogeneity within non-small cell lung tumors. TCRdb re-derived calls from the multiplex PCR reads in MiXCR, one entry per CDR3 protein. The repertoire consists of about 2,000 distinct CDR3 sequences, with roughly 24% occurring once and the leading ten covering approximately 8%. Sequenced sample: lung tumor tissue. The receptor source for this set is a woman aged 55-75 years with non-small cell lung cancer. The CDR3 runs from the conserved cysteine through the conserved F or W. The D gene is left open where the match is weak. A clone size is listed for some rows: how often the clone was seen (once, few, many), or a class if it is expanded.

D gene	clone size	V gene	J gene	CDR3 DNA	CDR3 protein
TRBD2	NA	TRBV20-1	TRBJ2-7	TGCAGTGCTAGTGAGGTAACTAGCGGGAGGTACGAGCAGTACTTC	CSASEVTSGRYEQYF
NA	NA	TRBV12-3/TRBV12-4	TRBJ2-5	TGTGCCAGCAGTTTCTGGGGGGCCGAGACCCAGTACTTC	CASSFWGAETQYF
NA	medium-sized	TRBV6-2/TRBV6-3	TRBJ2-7	TGTGCCAGCAGTTACCTCGAGAGACACGAGCAGTACTTC	CASSYLERHEQYF
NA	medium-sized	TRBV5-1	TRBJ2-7	TGCGCCAGCGGTACCGTGGCGGGATTTGACGAGCAGTACTTC	CASGTVAGFDEQYF
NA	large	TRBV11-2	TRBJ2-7	TGTGCCAGCAGCCGAGGCCGTTACGAGCAGTACTTC	CASSRGRYEQYF
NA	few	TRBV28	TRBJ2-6	TGTGCCAGCCAGGTGCTCTCTGGGGCCAAGGTCCTGACTTTC	CASQVLSGAKVLTF
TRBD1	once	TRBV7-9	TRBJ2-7	TGTGCCAGCAGGAGGGACAGCTCCTACGAGCAGTACTTC	CASRRDSSYEQYF
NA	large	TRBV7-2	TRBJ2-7	TGTGCCAGCAGCTTAGGAGGGGGGATCTCCTACGAGCAGTACTTC	CASSLGGGISYEQYF
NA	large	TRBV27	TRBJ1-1	TGTGCCAGCAGCACAGGACGGTATGGCACTGAAGCTTTCTTT	CASSTGRYGTEAFF
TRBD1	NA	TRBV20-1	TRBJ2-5	TGCAGTGCTGGATACAGGGGGCAAGAGACCCAGTACTTC	CSAGYRGQETQYF
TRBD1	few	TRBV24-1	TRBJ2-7	TGTGCCACCAGTGAACAGGGGGCCCCCTACGAGCAGTACTTC	CATSEQGAPYEQYF
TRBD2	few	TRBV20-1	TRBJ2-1	TGCAGTGCTAGGGGACTAGCGGGAGGGACGTACAATGAGCAGTTCTTC	CSARGLAGGTYNEQFF
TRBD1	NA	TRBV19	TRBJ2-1	TGTGCCAGTAAGGGCGGGACAGGGTTTTCCAATGAGCAGTTCTTC	CASKGGTGFSNEQFF
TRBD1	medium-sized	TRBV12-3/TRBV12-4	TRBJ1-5	TGTGCCAGCAGTCAGCAGGGGGCGTTCAATCAGCCCCAGCATTTT	CASSQQGAFNQPQHF
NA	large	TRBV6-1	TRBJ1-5	TGTGCCAGCAGTGACTACGGACACAATCAGCCCCAGCATTTT	CASSDYGHNQPQHF
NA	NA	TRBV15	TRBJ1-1	TGTGCCACCAGCAGACTCGGGACTGAAGCTTTCTTT	CATSRLGTEAFF
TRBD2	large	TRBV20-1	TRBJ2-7	TGCAGTGCTAGAGGCCTAGCGGGAGCATGGTACGAGCAGTACTTC	CSARGLAGAWYEQYF
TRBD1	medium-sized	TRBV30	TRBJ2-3	TGTGCCTGGGACAGGGATGGGGGCCGCACAGATACGCAGTATTTT	CAWDRDGGRTDTQYF
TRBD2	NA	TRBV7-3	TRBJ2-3	TGTGCCAGCAGCCCAAACCCCGGACTAGCGGGAGGAATACCAGATACGCAGTATTTT	CASSPNPGLAGGIPDTQYF
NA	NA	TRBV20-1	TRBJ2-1	TGCAGTGCTAGATTGGACGGGGCCTTGGTCAATGAGAAGTTCTTC	CSARLDGALVNEKFF
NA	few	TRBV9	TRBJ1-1	TGTGCCAGCAGCGTAGGTCTGGGAGGGGACCGGACTGAAGCTTTCTTT	CASSVGLGGDRTEAFF
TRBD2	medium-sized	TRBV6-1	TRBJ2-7	TGTGCCAGCAAAATTGCTGGGACTAGCGGGAGGGGCGAGCAGTACTTC	CASKIAGTSGRGEQYF
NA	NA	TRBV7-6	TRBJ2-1	TGTGCCAGCAGCTTAGCATTACGAGGGGAGCAGTTCTTC	CASSLALRGEQFF
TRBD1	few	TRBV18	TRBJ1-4	TGTGCCAGCTCACCACCGGAGGACAGGGGGGAAAAACTGTTTTTT	CASSPPEDRGEKLFF
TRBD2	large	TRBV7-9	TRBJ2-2	TGTGCCAGCAGCTTAGAAGTGGGGGGGAAGGGAACAGGGGAGCTGTTTTTT	CASSLEVGGKGTGELFF
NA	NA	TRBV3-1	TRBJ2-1	TGTGCCAGCAGCTCATATGTGGAGGCCAATGAGCAGTTCTTC	CASSSYVEANEQFF
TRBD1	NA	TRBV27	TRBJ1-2	TGTGCCAGCAGTTTATCGCATGTGACAGGGGGCTCGCATGGCTACACCTTC	CASSLSHVTGGSHGYTF
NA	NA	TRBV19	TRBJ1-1	TGTGTCACCACCGGGGGAGAGTTCGGCACTGAATCTTTCTTT	CVTTGGEFGTESFF
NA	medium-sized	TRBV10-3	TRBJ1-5	TGTGCCATCAGTGAGAGAGGGATCGACAGCAATCAGCCCCAGCATTTT	CAISERGIDSNQPQHF
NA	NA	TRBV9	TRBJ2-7	TGTGTCAGCAGCACCGGGGTCAGCGGCTACGAGCAGTACTTC	CVSSTGVSGYEQYF
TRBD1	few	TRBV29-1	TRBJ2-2	TGCAGCGCGACAGGGTACACCGGGGAGCTGTTTTTT	CSATGYTGELFF
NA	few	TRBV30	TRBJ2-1	TGTGCCTGGAGTGTGGGTGAGCAGTTCTTC	CAWSVGEQFF
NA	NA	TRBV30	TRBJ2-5	TGTGCCTGGAAGGTCTCCCAAGAGACCCAGTACTTC	CAWKVSQETQYF
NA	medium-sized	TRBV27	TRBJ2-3	TGTGCCAGCAGTTCCATTGGATTCGGGTCAGATACGCAGTATTTT	CASSSIGFGSDTQYF
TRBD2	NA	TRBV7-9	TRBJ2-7	TGTGCCAGCATAGGATCCGGGGAGGGCGTCGGGCAGTACTTC	CASIGSGEGVGQYF
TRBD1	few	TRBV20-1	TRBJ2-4	TGCAGTGCCCTAGGACAGGAAAGAAAAAACATTCAGTACTTC	CSALGQERKNIQYF
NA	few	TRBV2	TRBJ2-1	TGTGCCAGCAGTGAGGGGGGAGGGGGCACAAATGAGCAGTTCTTC	CASSEGGGGTNEQFF
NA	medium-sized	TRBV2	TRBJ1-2	TGTGCCAGCAGTGAAAGGTTTATTAACTATGGCTACACCTTC	CASSERFINYGYTF
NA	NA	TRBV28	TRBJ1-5	TGTGCCAGCAGTTTAAGGTATGCGGTGTTTGGCAATCAGCCCCAGCATTTT	CASSLRYAVFGNQPQHF
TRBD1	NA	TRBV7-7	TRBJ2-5	TGTGCTAGCAGCTTAGGGGACAGACAAGAGACCCAGTACTTC	CASSLGDRQETQYF
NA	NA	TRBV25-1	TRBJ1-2	TGTGCCAGCAGTGAATACAAGGCGCCCTATGGCTACACCTTC	CASSEYKAPYGYTF
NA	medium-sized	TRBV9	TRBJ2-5	TGTGCCAGCAGCCTTGGAGGTCGGGAGACCCAGTACTTC	CASSLGGRETQYF
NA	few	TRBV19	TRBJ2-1	TGTGCCAGTAGTTTCGCAGGGGTATTAGCAGAGCAGTTCTTC	CASSFAGVLAEQFF
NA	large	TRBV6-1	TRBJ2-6	TGTGCCAGCAGTACCTTAGTTAGCTCTGGGGCCAACGTCCTGACTTTC	CASSTLVSSGANVLTF
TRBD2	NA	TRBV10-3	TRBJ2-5	TGTGCCATCAGGCCAGCGGGAGAGCGAGAGACCCAGTACTTC	CAIRPAGERETQYF
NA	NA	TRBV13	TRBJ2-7	TGTGCCAGCAGCGGTAGACACGGTCTGGGGGAGTACGAGCAGTACTTC	CASSGRHGLGEYEQYF
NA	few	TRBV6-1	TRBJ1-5	TGTGCCAGCAGGACGTACAGGTTAATCCCCGTCGCAAGCAATCAGCCCCAGCATTTT	CASRTYRLIPVASNQPQHF
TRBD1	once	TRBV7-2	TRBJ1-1	TGTGCCAGCAGCTTAGCTTGGGGACAGAGCGCTTTCTTT	CASSLAWGQSAFF
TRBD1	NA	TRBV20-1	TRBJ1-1	TGCAGTGTGGGACAGGACCACATGAACACTGAAGCTTTCTTT	CSVGQDHMNTEAFF
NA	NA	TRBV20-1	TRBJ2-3	TGCAGTGCTAGATATGAAATGTGGGTCACAGATACGCAGTATTTT	CSARYEMWVTDTQYF
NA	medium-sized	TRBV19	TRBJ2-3	TGTGCCAGTAGTCCCCGACTGGGCACAGATACGCAGTATTTT	CASSPRLGTDTQYF
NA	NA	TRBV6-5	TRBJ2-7	TGTGCCAGCAGTTACCAATCACGGAGCTCCCACGAGCAGTACTTC	CASSYQSRSSHEQYF